The 20 T cell receptor beta chains below come from one sample, sequenced in a study of shared clonotypes between healthy human individuals. The assay was immunoSEQ multiplex PCR, and TCRdb's table has in-frame clones only and misses some. This table has more than 1.2 million clones, less than 99% appearing once. The sequenced sample consisted of naive CD4+ T cells sorted from blood. Indicated subset: CD45RA+ positively selected. The receptors shown here come from a man aged 25-45 years in good health.

Only one count was recorded for this clone. This CDR3 is also generated by other DNA sequences in the sample. This sequence joins TRBV4-3 and TRBJ2-7; D gene ambiguous. This CDR3 region has 14 residues. Trimming left V 0 bases short and J 1 base short, with 7 bases between. The V gene's germline CDR1 is LGHNA and CDR2 YSLEER. The CDR3 DNA reads TGCGCCAGCAGCCAAGACAGGACGTCCTACGAGCAGTACTTC. Its protein is CASSQDRTSYEQYF.

The rearrangement joins TRBV2 to TRBJ2-2; TRBD2 aligns across 11 bases. The germline gives CDR1 SNHLY, CDR2 FYNNEI. The junction had 3 bases not matched to a gene; V was cut back by 6 bases and J by 6 bases. The CDR3 extends over 14 amino acids. As DNA, the CDR3 is TGTGCCAGCAGGATAGCGGGAGGGCCCGGGGAGCTGTTTTTT. It translates to CASRIAGGPGELFF.

In its sample, this clone was seen once. This chain joins TRBV4-2 and TRBJ1-4; possibly TRBD1 for D (6 bases). V lost 0 bases, J lost 6 bases, and 11 bases lay in between. The CDR3 is 15 residues long. From germline, CDR1 is LGHNA and CDR2 YNFKEQ. This CDR3 is CASSQDPGVDEKLFF. The CDR3 DNA reads TGTGCCAGCAGCCAAGATCCAGGGGTCGATGAAAAACTGTTTTTT.

To note about this clone: Other nucleotide sequences from this sample produce the same CDR3. The chain links TRBV5-1 to TRBJ2-1, with 8 bases identical to TRBD2. CDR3 length: 16 amino acids. CDR1 SGHRS and CDR2 YFSETQ come from the germline V gene. The trim removed 0 bases at V and 3 bases at J, leaving 5 bases unmatched. The CDR3 nucleotides read TGCGCCAGCAGCTTGGTCTCGAGCGGGAGCTACAATGAGCAGTTCTTC. Translation gives CASSLVSSGSYNEQFF.

The V call is TRBV4-2, the J call TRBJ2-2; D uncertain. Looked up from germline, CDR1 is LGHNA and CDR2 is YNFKEQ. This CDR3 contains 13 residues. Trimming removed 6 bases from V and 4 bases from J, with 9 bases in between. CDR3 DNA sequence: TGTGCCAGCAGTTCCCTCGGCACCGGGGAGCTGTTTTTT. This encodes CASSSLGTGELFF.

V is TRBV7-9 and J is TRBJ2-5; unclear D gene. CDR3 length: 12 residues. CDR1 and CDR2 (germline): SEHNR, FQNEAQ (reference sequence). Deletions cut 2 bases from V and 5 bases from J, with 6 bases between. Here the CDR3 reads CASSLMGETQYF. Written as DNA, the CDR3 is TGTGCCAGCAGCTTAATGGGGGAGACCCAGTACTTC.

This chain uses TRBV6-4 with TRBJ2-1; the D gene could be TRBD1 or TRBD2 (5 bases each). V was cut by 3 bases and J by 3 bases, with 9 bases left in between. The germline V gene encodes CDR1 MRHNA and CDR2 SNTAGT. This CDR3 is 14 amino acids long. The CDR3: CASSEEGFYNEQFF. Written as DNA, the CDR3 is TGTGCCAGCAGTGAAGAGGGGTTCTACAATGAGCAGTTCTTC.

On this clone: The sample holds other DNA sequences that translate to the same CDR3. This chain links TRBV18 with TRBJ2-7, with TRBD2 identical over 8 bases. V shed 3 bases, J shed 4 bases, and the junction held 5 bases outside the gene matches. The CDR3 consists of 14 residues. CDR1 is KGHSH, CDR2 LQKENI, per germline. Here the CDR3 DNA reads TGTGCCAGCTCACCCCGGGAGGGGCTTTACGAGCAGTACTTC. It yields the protein CASSPREGLYEQYF.

The chain joins TRBV5-1 to TRBJ2-3; D gene unclear. CDR3 length: 15 amino acids. The germline V gene has CDR1 SGHRS and CDR2 YFSETQ. Between the trimmed V and J ends, which lost 2 bases and 2 bases, there was a span of 12 bases. The CDR3 nucleotides are TGCGCCAGCAGCTTTAGGCTTGGACCCACAGATACGCAGTATTTT. This gives the protein CASSFRLGPTDTQYF.

The chain's CDR3 is CASRRGDSNTGELFF. CDR3 in DNA: TGTGCCAGCCGTAGGGGGGACAGTAACACCGGGGAGCTGTTTTTT. The chain couples TRBV28 to TRBJ2-2, with a tentative D call TRBD1 (7 bases). The CDR3 loop spans 15 amino acids. CDR1 is MDHEN and CDR2 is SYDVKM in the germline V gene. V dropped 8 bases and J dropped 2 bases, with 15 bases sitting between them.

The genes are TRBV18 and TRBJ2-1, with 7 positions matching TRBD2. Unmatched junction bases numbered 11, after V lost 3 bases and J lost 0 bases. This CDR3 comprises 18 residues. CDR1 and CDR2 from the germline V gene are KGHSH and LQKENI. The CDR3 region is CASSPHDLAASSYNEQFF. CDR3 DNA sequence: TGTGCCAGCTCACCGCACGATCTAGCGGCAAGCTCCTACAATGAGCAGTTCTTC.

V gene TRBV25-1 combines with J gene TRBJ1-2; D not certain. Germline-derived CDR1 and CDR2 are MGHDK and SYGVNS. This CDR3 contains 17 residues. V lost 4 bases and J 7 bases, leaving 25 bases between the germline ends. The CDR3 sequence is CASSGKRLGNFRAGYTF. In DNA, the CDR3 is TGTGCCAGCAGTGGAAAGAGGTTGGGGAACTTCCGCGCTGGCTACACCTTC.

The chain links TRBV5-1 to TRBJ2-7; the match to TRBD2 covers 11 bases. Per germline, CDR1 SGHRS and CDR2 YFSETQ. The CDR3 is made up of 17 amino acids. With V trimmed by 2 bases and J by 3 bases, 10 bases remained unmatched. For the CDR3, the DNA is TGCGCCAGCAGCTTTAGCGGGAGGGCCACAGAAAGCTACGAGCAGTACTTC. Translated, it gives CASSFSGRATESYEQYF.

The genes are TRBV11-1 and TRBJ2-7; 10 positions match TRBD1. CDR3 size: 14 residues. Germline CDR1 SGHAT, CDR2 FQDESV (reference sequence). Unmatched junction bases numbered 5, after V lost 5 bases and J lost 4 bases. CDR3 sequence: CASSLGDRGYEQYF. CDR3 sequence (DNA): TGTGCCAGCAGCCTAGGGGACAGGGGATACGAGCAGTACTTC.

This clone was seen only once. This sample includes further DNA sequences coding for the same CDR3. The rearrangement links TRBV5-1 to TRBJ2-3; D is possibly TRBD2 (6 bases). The ends were cut back, 0 bases at V and 0 bases at J, with 8 bases in the middle. There are 15 residues in the CDR3. Per the germline V gene, CDR1 is SGHRS and CDR2 is YFSETQ. CDR3 bases: TGCGCCAGCAGCTTGGATGGGACTAGCACAGATACGCAGTATTTT. It codes for CASSLDGTSTDTQYF. The full variable domain, completed using reference TRBV5-1 and TRBJ2-3, is KAGVTQTPRYLIKTRGQQVTLSCSPISGHRSVSWYQQTPGQGLQFLFEYFSETQRNKGNFPGRFSGRQFSNSRSEMNVSTLELGDSALYLCASSLDGTSTDTQYFGPGTRLTVL.

The gene calls are TRBV5-6 and TRBJ1-2; tentative D call: TRBD1 (6 bases). The V gene lost 2 bases and the J gene lost 3 bases, with 14 bases spanning the gap. The CDR3 is 15 residues long. CDR1 SGHDT and CDR2 YYEEEE come from the germline V gene. CDR3 DNA: TGTGCCAGCAGCTTCGGCGGGGGCGGACACTATGGCTACACCTTC. Encoded protein: CASSFGGGGHYGYTF.

The J gene is TRBJ2-7, the V gene TRBV18; no firm D call. The CDR3 sequence is 14 residues long. V lost 3 bases to trimming and J lost 4 bases, with 13 bases between them. CDR1 is KGHSH and CDR2 is LQKENI in the germline V gene. The CDR3 nucleotides read TGTGCCAGCTCACCCCCCCGGGCCAGATACGAGCAGTACTTC. Translated: CASSPPRARYEQYF.

In the case of this clone: Other DNA variants within this sample encode the same CDR3. The chain joins TRBV29-1 to TRBJ2-7; D possibly corresponds to TRBD2 (6 bases). This CDR3 contains 11 residues. Trimming left V 6 bases short and J 0 bases short, with 6 bases between. CDR1 and CDR2 from the germline V gene are SQVTM and ANQGSEA. The CDR3 region has the DNA TGCAGCGTGGGGGGCTCCTACGAGCAGTACTTC. It specifies CSVGGSYEQYF.

This chain links TRBV6-4 with TRBJ2-1; 7 bases line up with TRBD1. This CDR3 is 16 amino acids long. In germline, CDR1 is MRHNA, CDR2 SNTAGT. The V segment lost 0 bases and the J segment 5 bases; nucleotides outside the gene matches: 7. The CDR3: CASSDSGDRAHNEQFF. CDR3 DNA: TGTGCCAGCAGTGACTCGGGTGACAGGGCACACAATGAGCAGTTCTTC.

The chain carries TRBV5-5 and TRBJ2-1, with 8 bases lining up with TRBD2. The germline V gene encodes CDR1 SGHKS and CDR2 YYEKEE (reference sequence). The CDR3 runs 14 residues. The V and J ends lost 4 bases and 10 bases, in that order; junction bases with no gene match: 10. The CDR3: CASSGRTSWWEQFF. The CDR3 DNA reads as TGTGCCAGCAGCGGGCGGACTAGCTGGTGGGAGCAGTTCTTC.